This T cell receptor (beta chain) derives from a study of T cell responses to AZD1222 COVID-19 vaccine (dated by TCRdb to the early 2020s). Study-wide context: AZD1222 recipients whose second dose came at about 4 weeks and those whose second dose came at about 12 weeks were combined into one group, since spike-specific TCR depth and breadth did not differ between the two schedules. A total of 230 to 250 trial participants underwent TCR sequencing, of whom roughly 210 received two doses of AZD1222 and around 26 received two doses of the MenACWY control vaccine. Enrollment into the trials was organized by age into subgroups of 18-55, 56-69 and 70-plus years, and those subgroups contained roughly 150, 30 and 60 TCR-sequenced participants, respectively.

Per the publication, the time point label means: baseline before first vaccination. Vaccinee samples were obtained from the UK trials COV001 and COV002, which included a single-blind randomized controlled phase 2/3 trial of AZD1222 (ChAdOx1 nCoV-19) in healthy adults. Trial participant PBMC samples were collected at day 0 and day 28 after the second dose for TCRbeta chain sequencing. The CDR3 regions of human TCRbeta chains were analyzed by immunosequencing. In the paper's pipeline: TCRs in the repertoires were matched against a reference library of SARS-CoV-2-specific TCRs that had been generated with the MIRA antigen-specificity platform. Breadth was defined as the fraction of unique TCRs that were SARS-CoV-2-associated, and depth was defined as the fraction of total T cells that were SARS-CoV-2-associated. Using the MIRA data, every spike-specific TCR was mapped to the spike region that the TCR reacted to and assigned to either a CD4 or a CD8 class. Log10-transformed breadth and depth values were compared by one-way ANOVA with Sidak's multiple comparisons tests. Entries here come from immuneACCESS through TCRdb and include only in-frame sequences with V and J called. Some clones fail to appear in such tables; in the studies checked, an unresolved V gene covers under half of the shortfall, and the cause of the remainder is unknown. V and J calls and clone size follow that table, whereas D and trimming were derived from the DNA. The table for this sample lists more than 150,000 clones; around 88% of them were counted only once. Of the sample, approximately 0.5% is held by the ten largest clones.

Remarks on this clone: No cognate antigen has been identified for it. One base away there is no much larger clone; base qualities are not given.

The CDR3 sequence holds 15 residues, the cysteine and phenylalanine included. CDR3 DNA is the only sequence kept; it has 45 bases, read in frame from the first base. As encoded in the germline V gene (reference sequence), CDR1 is MNHEY while CDR2 is SMNVEV. V and J lose 1 base and 5 bases, and a span of 13 bases separates them. Overall results and qualifications from the work: Participants were mostly white British, with more females than males. The authors suggested clonal diversity may have been underestimated. After two AZD1222 doses, both the breadth and the depth of spike-specific TCRs were significantly higher than at day 0 and than in MenACWY recipients. Only five to seven AZD1222 recipients were SARS-CoV-2 seropositive at baseline, limiting conclusions about previously exposed vaccinees. No day 14 peak-response samples were available, so repertoires were characterized only after the peak T cell response. CD4 TCRs associated with the vaccine covered the entire spike protein, and the dominant responses were in regions 160-218 and 743-854. Reportedly, almost half of the unique spike-specific TCRs recognized epitopes lying outside the regions that are mutated in the B.1.351 and B.1.1.7 variants. In the small 56-69-year group, the increase in depth fell short of significance, most likely because of low power.

The sequencing here drew on peripheral blood, taken on day 0 of AZD1222 vaccination. This clonotype originated in an adult in good health. The receptor chain draws on TRBV27 and TRBJ2-3; the D gene is possibly TRBD1, with 5 bases matching. The DNA sequence is TGTGCCAGCAGTTTATGGGGCAGGGCAGGAGATACGCAGTATTTT. Its translation is CASSLWGRAGDTQYF.